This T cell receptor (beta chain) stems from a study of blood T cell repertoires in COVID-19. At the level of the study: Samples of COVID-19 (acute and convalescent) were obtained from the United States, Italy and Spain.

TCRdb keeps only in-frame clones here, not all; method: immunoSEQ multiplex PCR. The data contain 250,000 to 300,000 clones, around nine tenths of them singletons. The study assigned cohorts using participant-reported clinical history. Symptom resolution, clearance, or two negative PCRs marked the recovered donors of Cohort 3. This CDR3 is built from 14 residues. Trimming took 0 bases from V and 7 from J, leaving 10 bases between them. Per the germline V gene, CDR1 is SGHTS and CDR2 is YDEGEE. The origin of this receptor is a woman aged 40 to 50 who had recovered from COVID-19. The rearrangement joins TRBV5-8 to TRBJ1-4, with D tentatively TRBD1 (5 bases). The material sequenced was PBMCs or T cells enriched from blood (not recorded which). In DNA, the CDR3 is TGTGCCAGCAGCTTGGGGCAGGGCGGTGAAAAACTGTTTTTT. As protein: CASSLGQGGEKLFF. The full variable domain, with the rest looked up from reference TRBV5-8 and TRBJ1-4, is EAGVTQSPTHLIKTRGQQATLRCSPISGHTSVYWYQQALGLGLQFLLWYDEGEERNRGNFPPRFSGRQFPNYSSELNVNALELEDSALYLCASSLGQGGEKLFFGSGTQLSVL.